Presented here are 2 T cell receptor beta chains from one specimen sequenced in a study of cytomegalovirus exposure and HLA in healthy donors. Primers included in the PCR were 60 Vbeta and 13 Jbeta primers. This table comes from immunoSEQ multiplex PCR, and its TCRdb copy is limited to in-frame clones, with some not included. The sample has about 120,000 clones; around 64% are singletons. What was sequenced was PBMCs. Receptor source: a woman aged 30 to 39 in good health and CMV-seronegative.

The rearrangement uses TRBV19 and TRBJ2-7; D might be TRBD1 (6 bases). V gave up 6 bases and J gave up 4 bases, with 13 bases separating them. This CDR3 is built from 13 residues. CDR1 is LNHDA and CDR2 is SQIVND in the germline V gene (reference sequence). The DNA for the CDR3 is TGTGCCAGTAGATACCGGGACACTTACGAGCAGTACTTC. Translation gives CASRYRDTYEQYF.

V gene TRBV29-1 combines with J gene TRBJ1-2; a possible D gene is TRBD1 (5 bases). This CDR3 contains 11 residues. Germline V gives CDR1 SQVTM, CDR2 ANQGSEA. Trimming left V 4 bases short and J 8 bases short, with 11 bases between. CDR3 protein: CSVAGTGGYTF. CDR3 in DNA: TGCAGCGTTGCCGGGACTGGAGGCTACACCTTC.